Listed here are 21 T cell receptor beta chains from one sample, sequenced in a study of T-cell reconstitution after alpha-beta-depleted transplantation in children. It was with unique molecular identifiers that the TCRbeta library was prepared. MiXCR, applied by TCRdb to the PCR reads, yields one record per CDR3 protein. The sample has roughly 490,000 distinct CDR3 sequences; approximately 10% are singletons. The starting material was PBMCs, mostly from graft donor cells, obtained 180 days after TCRalphabeta/CD19-depleted stem cell transplant. Every receptor here comes from a female patient aged 2-15 years who had a stem cell transplant for aplastic anemia, so the T cells may come from the graft donor.

This clonotype turned up a few times. The chain links TRBV6-2 or TRBV6-3 to TRBJ1-2; D is unresolved. This CDR3 spans 11 amino acids. CDR1 is MNHEY, CDR2 SVGEGT, per germline. Trimming removed 2 bases from V and 6 bases from J, with 4 bases in between. The CDR3 spells CASSYDDGYTF. In DNA, the CDR3 is TGTGCCAGCAGTTACGACGATGGCTACACCTTC.

The DNA for the CDR3 is TGTGCCAGCAGCCCCTCACAGGGGACCCTATCACCCCTCCACTTT. Translation gives CASSPSQGTLSPLHF. The chain recombines TRBV7-9 with TRBJ1-6; TRBD1 matches 7 bases. V shed 5 bases, J shed 10 bases, and the junction held 11 bases outside the gene matches. This CDR3 contains 15 residues. Germline lookup yields CDR1 SEHNR and CDR2 FQNEAQ (reference sequence). Full variable domain (rest looked up from reference TRBV7-9 and TRBJ1-6): DTGVSQNPRHKITKRGQNVTFRCDPISEHNRLYWYRQTLGQGPEFLTYFQNEAQLEKSRLLSDRFSAERPKGSFSTLEIQRTEQGDSAMYLCASSPSQGTLSPLHFGNGTRLTVT.

In its sample, this clonotype was seen many times. The V gene is TRBV20-1, the J gene TRBJ1-4, with a possible D match to TRBD1 (6 bases). Trimming cost V 0 bases and J 7 bases, with 12 bases left between them. The germline gives CDR1 DFQATT, CDR2 SNEGSKA (reference sequence). This CDR3 spans 14 amino acids. Here the CDR3 DNA reads TGCAGTGCTAGAGAGGGGGCTGGTGTTGAAAAACTGTTTTTT. This sequence encodes CSAREGAGVEKLFF.

V usage is TRBV7-9 and J usage is TRBJ2-3; D may be TRBD2 (6 bases). V dropped 10 bases and J dropped 1 base, with 15 bases sitting between them. The CDR3 runs to 14 residues. Germline-derived CDR1 and CDR2 are SEHNR and FQNEAQ (reference sequence). CDR3 protein: CAILGGLRTDTQYF. In DNA form, the CDR3 reads TGTGCCATTCTGGGGGGACTTCGCACAGATACGCAGTATTTT.

V is TRBV7-9 and J is TRBJ2-5; tentative D call: TRBD1 (6 bases). The V end lost 5 bases, the J end lost 5 bases, and 15 bases lay between the germline ends. The length of the CDR3 is 14 residues. Germline-derived CDR1 and CDR2 are SEHNR and FQNEAQ (reference sequence). The CDR3 DNA reads TGTGCCAGCAGCCAAATGGGGGCCGGTGAGACCCAGTACTTC. This codes for CASSQMGAGETQYF.

This clonotype was seen at least ten times. The junction shows a germline mismatch at one end, possibly a read error. The chain combines TRBV12-3 or TRBV12-4 with TRBJ2-5; D unclear. This CDR3 is 13 amino acids long. The CDR3 sequence is CASSLSRQETQYF. Written as DNA, the CDR3 is TGCGCCAGCAGCCTCTCTCGGCAAGAGACCCAGTACTTC.

The chain uses TRBV7-8 and TRBJ2-7; TRBD1 might be the D (6 bases). There are 13 residues in the CDR3. CDR1 is SGHVS, CDR2 FQNEAQ, per germline. V was trimmed by 4 bases and J by 5 bases, leaving 12 bases between them. In nucleotides, the CDR3 is TGTGCCAGCAGCTCCTTTACAGGGAACGAGCAGTACTTC. Its protein is CASSSFTGNEQYF. The whole variable domain, filled in from reference TRBV7-8 and TRBJ2-7, reads GAGVSQSPRYKVAKRGQDVALRCDPISGHVSLFWYQQALGQGPEFLTYFQNEAQLDKSGLPSDRFFAERPEGSVSTLKIQRTQQEDSAVYLCASSSFTGNEQYFGPGTRLTVT.

Here the CDR3 reads CASTPRRKWALGYEQYF. The CDR3 bases are TGTGCCAGCACTCCGCGTCGTAAGTGGGCGCTGGGCTACGAGCAGTACTTC. V is TRBV2 and J is TRBJ2-7; D gene uncertain. The germline CDR1 and CDR2 sequences are SNHLY and FYNNEI. V dropped 7 bases and J dropped 3 bases, with 25 bases sitting between them. The CDR3 is 17 residues long.

This clonotype was counted only a few times. This rearrangement joins TRBV7-9 to TRBJ2-7; possibly TRBD2 for D (5 bases). This CDR3 has 16 amino acids. Trimming removed 1 base at V and 3 bases at J, with 16 bases between. Germline assignment: CDR1 SEHNR and CDR2 FQNEAQ (reference sequence). The CDR3, as DNA: TGTGCCAGCAGCTTAGGGTCTTTCGGGGAGTTCTACGAGCAGTACGTC. Residues: CASSLGSFGEFYEQYV.

This clonotype was found a few times. The V gene is TRBV27, the J gene TRBJ2-1; either TRBD1 or TRBD2 may fit D (5 bases each). The CDR3 sequence is 16 residues long. Trimming cost V 7 bases and J 0 bases, with 16 bases left between them. Germline lookup yields CDR1 MNHEY and CDR2 SMNVEV (reference sequence). CDR3 sequence reads: CASKEVGVSSYNEQFF. The DNA for the CDR3 is TGTGCCAGCAAGGAGGTGGGGGTGAGCTCCTACAATGAGCAGTTCTTC.

The chain links TRBV18 to TRBJ1-4, with 11 bases matching TRBD1. The CDR3 spans 15 residues. Per germline, CDR1 KGHSH and CDR2 LQKENI. The junction had 5 bases not matched to a gene; V was cut back by 0 bases and J by 11 bases. CDR3 loop: CASSPPVDRGLKLFF. CDR3 DNA sequence: TGTGCCAGCTCACCACCAGTGGACAGGGGGCTGAAACTGTTTTTT.

The V gene is TRBV28, the J gene TRBJ1-5; no definite D call. The CDR3 has 15 amino acids. The V gene's germline CDR1 is MDHEN and CDR2 SYDVKM. Between the trimmed V and J ends, which lost 2 bases and 0 bases, there was a span of 8 bases. For the CDR3, the DNA is TGTGCCAGCAGTTTAACTGGGATTAGCAATCAGCCCCAGCATTTT. The encoded protein is CASSLTGISNQPQHF.

J is TRBJ2-1 and V is TRBV19; 9 bases map to TRBD2. This CDR3 contains 14 residues. The germline gives CDR1 LNHDA, CDR2 SQIVND (reference sequence). V trimming: 6 bases; J trimming: 11 bases; junction bases outside the gene matches: 11. CDR3 protein: CASRRAASGNKQFF. CDR3 nucleotides: TGTGCCAGTAGACGTGCGGCTAGCGGGAACAAGCAGTTCTTC.

The chain couples TRBV19 to TRBJ2-1, with D possibly being TRBD2 (5 bases). Per the germline V gene, CDR1 is LNHDA and CDR2 is SQIVND (reference sequence). With 2 bases removed from V and 13 bases from J, the gap between germline ends came to 24 bases. This CDR3 has 16 residues. Here the CDR3 reads CASSIPMNAGNSGQFF. The CDR3 coding sequence is TGTGCCAGTAGTATACCCATGAATGCCGGGAACTCGGGACAGTTCTTC.

This clonotype was seen only a few times. The V gene is TRBV7-6, the J gene TRBJ2-1, with D perhaps TRBD1 or TRBD2 (6 bases each). The CDR3 extends over 16 amino acids. V lost 5 bases and J 0 bases, leaving 14 bases between the germline ends. The germline V gene encodes CDR1 SGHVS and CDR2 FNYEAQ. CDR3 nucleotides: TGTGCCAGCAGCCCGGGGGCGGGGAGCTCCTACAATGAGCAGTTCTTC. Translation gives CASSPGAGSSYNEQFF.

This clonotype came up many times. V is TRBV12-3 or TRBV12-4 and J is TRBJ1-2; no definite D call. This CDR3 contains 13 residues. V gave up 6 bases and J gave up 4 bases, with 12 bases separating them. The CDR3 loop reads CASSTRELYGYTF. DNA of the CDR3: TGTGCCAGCAGCACACGAGAACTCTATGGCTACACCTTC.

The genes are TRBV5-1 and TRBJ2-3; no firm D call. Germline V gene lookup returns CDR1 SGHRS and CDR2 YFSETQ. This CDR3 is 14 amino acids long. Trimming removed 4 bases from V and 0 bases from J, with 9 bases in between. CDR3 sequence: CASSTTTSTDTQYF. CDR3 nucleotides: TGCGCCAGCAGCACCACGACTAGCACAGATACGCAGTATTTT.

This clonotype was observed a single time. The chain has TRBV5-6 and TRBJ2-7, with TRBD2 identical over 7 bases. The CDR3 is 13 residues long. J lost 5 bases, V lost 4 bases, and 6 bases had no gene match. CDR1 is SGHDT, CDR2 YYEEEE, per germline. The CDR3 sequence: CASSRGGRNEQYF. Written as DNA, the CDR3 is TGTGCCAGCAGCCGGGGAGGGCGGAACGAGCAGTACTTC.

This clonotype was recorded at least ten times. V and J are TRBV7-2 and TRBJ2-7; 8 bases match TRBD1. CDR1 and CDR2 (germline): SGHTA, FQGNSA. J gave up 6 bases and V 1 base, and 5 bases lay outside the gene matches. This CDR3 region has 14 residues. CDR3 nucleotides: TGTGCCAGCAGCTTAGTTTACAGGGGGACCGAGCAGTACGTC. Translation gives CASSLVYRGTEQYV.

This clonotype was seen at least ten times. J is TRBJ2-7 and V is TRBV28; D is uncertain. V lost 3 bases to trimming and J lost 1 base, with 7 bases between them. The germline gives CDR1 MDHEN, CDR2 SYDVKM. The CDR3 has 13 residues. Here the CDR3 DNA reads TGTGCCAGCAGTTTTCCAGGTTCCTACGAGCAGTACTTC. Translating it yields CASSFPGSYEQYF.

This chain joins TRBV6-1 and TRBJ2-7; 8 bases fit TRBD1. CDR1 is MNHNS and CDR2 is SASEGT in the germline V gene. The CDR3 sequence is 17 residues long. V dropped 3 bases and J dropped 0; count of bases not matched to a gene: 10. For the CDR3, the DNA is TGTGCCAGCAGTGATTGTCAACGGACAGGGAGCTCCTACGAGCAGTACGTC. It is translated as CASSDCQRTGSSYEQYV.